This T cell receptor beta chain was found in a study of regulatory T cells in long-lasting Graves disease. Time point meaning: newly diagnosed GD, antithyroid drugs for less than 3 months. The TCR library was made from RNA extracted from PBMCs. TCR beta libraries were built with iRepertoire HTBI primers and Arm-PCR of CDR3 regions. TCRdb processed the multiplex PCR reads anew with MiXCR; each CDR3 protein has one entry. The data contain 410,000 or so distinct CDR3 sequences, more than 13% of them singletons. The data also belong to a second study, concerning T cells in Graves' hyperthyroidism and ophthalmopathy. This second study says: First-round RT-PCR targeting the TCR CDR3 was performed with the HTBI primer set.

This sequence was found in a woman aged 25 to 39 with Graves disease. The specimen was peripheral blood mononuclear cells (PBMCs), collected at new diagnosis, from a patient treated with antithyroid drugs.

CDR3 sequence (DNA): TGTGCCAGCAGTCCCGGGACAGGGGTAATAATGAAAAAACTGTTTTTT. It encodes CASSPGTGVIMKKLFF. This chain joins TRBV5-5 and TRBJ1-4; 10 bases are shared with TRBD1. The length of the CDR3 is 16 residues. V dropped 5 bases and J dropped 9; count of bases not matched to a gene: 13. Germline V gene sequence: CDR1 SGHKS, CDR2 YYEKEE (reference sequence).